One and the same sample provided the 2 T cell receptor beta chains below, sequenced in a study of beta chain features in type 1 diabetes. As every portion of the isolated RNA was reverse transcribed, the sequencing read expressed TCRB transcripts. Sequencing was performed with immunoSEQ multiplex PCR; in TCRdb, only in-frame clones are kept and a portion is missing. The table shows some 900,000 clones, with roughly 15% occurring only once. Sequenced sample: naive CD4+ T cells from blood. The receptors were gathered from a woman between 18 and 29 years old in good health.

As concerns this clone: Other DNA sequences in the sample encode the same CDR3. This chain connects TRBV18 to TRBJ2-2; D is unclear. Trimming left V 6 bases short and J 4 bases short, with 9 bases between. Germline V lookup: CDR1 KGHSH, CDR2 LQKENI. This CDR3 contains 13 residues. CDR3 sequence: CASSPVGTGELFF. In DNA, the CDR3 is TGTGCCAGCTCCCCAGTGGGCACCGGGGAGCTGTTTTTT.

This clone was counted between two and nine times. The chain joins TRBV4-1 to TRBJ2-5; 13 positions agree with TRBD2. The CDR3 extends over 16 amino acids. Trimming took 4 bases from V and 4 from J; bases not matched to a gene: 6. Per germline, CDR1 MGHRA and CDR2 YSYEKL. The CDR3 protein is CASSPSGLAGVETQYF. The CDR3 DNA sequence: TGCGCCAGCAGCCCCAGCGGACTAGCGGGAGTAGAGACCCAGTACTTC.